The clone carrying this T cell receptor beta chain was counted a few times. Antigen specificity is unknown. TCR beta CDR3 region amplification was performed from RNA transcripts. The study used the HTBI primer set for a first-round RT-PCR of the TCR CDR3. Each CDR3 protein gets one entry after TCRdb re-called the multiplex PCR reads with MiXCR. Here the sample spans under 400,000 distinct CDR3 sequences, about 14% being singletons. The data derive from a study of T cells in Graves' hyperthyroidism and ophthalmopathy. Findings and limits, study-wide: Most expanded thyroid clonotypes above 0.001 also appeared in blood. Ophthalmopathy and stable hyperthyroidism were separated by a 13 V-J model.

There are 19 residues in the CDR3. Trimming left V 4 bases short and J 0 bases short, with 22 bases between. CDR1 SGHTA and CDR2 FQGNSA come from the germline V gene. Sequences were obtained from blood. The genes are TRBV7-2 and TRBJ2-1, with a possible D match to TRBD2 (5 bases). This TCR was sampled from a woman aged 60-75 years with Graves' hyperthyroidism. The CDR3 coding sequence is TGTGCCAGCAGCTCCAGGAGGTATCTCGCGGCCCTCTCCTACAATGAGCAGTTCTTC. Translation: CASSSRRYLAALSYNEQFF.